What follows are 15 T cell receptor beta chains derived from one specimen sequenced in a study of cytomegalovirus exposure and HLA in healthy donors. Both 60 Vbeta primers and 13 Jbeta primers went into the PCR. Clones were read by immunoSEQ multiplex PCR, and TCRdb kept only the in-frame ones, dropping some. Among roughly 220,000 clones listed, about four fifths were seen once. The sample taken for sequencing was PBMCs. These TCRs come from a man aged 25 to 45 in good health and CMV-seronegative.

This chain links TRBV19 with TRBJ1-5; TRBD1 might be the D (6 bases). Germline lookup yields CDR1 LNHDA and CDR2 SQIVND (reference sequence). The CDR3 has 14 amino acids. The V end lost 7 bases, the J end lost 1 base, and 11 bases lay between the germline ends. CDR3 bases: TGTGCCAGTAAGGCACAGGGAAGCAATCAGCCCCAGCATTTT. Amino acid sequence: CASKAQGSNQPQHF.

The chain recombines TRBV5-1 with TRBJ2-3; 7 bases align to TRBD1. CDR1 SGHRS and CDR2 YFSETQ come from the germline V gene. V gave up 7 bases and J gave up 0 bases; unmatched junction bases: 5. The CDR3 spans 14 residues. The CDR3 DNA is TGCGCCAGCCATCCGGGACAGAGCACAGATACGCAGTATTTT. This translates into CASHPGQSTDTQYF.

This chain connects TRBV27 to TRBJ1-5; D ambiguous. The CDR3 is made up of 13 amino acids. CDR1 is MNHEY, CDR2 SMNVEV, per germline (reference sequence). Trimming stripped 2 bases from V and 4 bases from J, with 6 bases between. The DNA of the CDR3 is TGTGCCAGCAGTTTAGCAGGAAATCAGCCCCAGCATTTT. Amino acids: CASSLAGNQPQHF.

The V call is TRBV28, the J call TRBJ1-1; weak D call: TRBD1 (5 bases). The length of the CDR3 is 14 residues. Trimming left V 5 bases short and J 4 bases short, with 14 bases between. Germline CDR1 MDHEN, CDR2 SYDVKM. CDR3 in DNA: TGTGCCAGCAGTATCCAGGGCGGAAGCACTGAAGCTTTCTTT. Amino acids: CASSIQGGSTEAFF.

The sample holds a few counts of this clone. The V and J genes are TRBV6-5 and TRBJ2-1, with D perhaps TRBD2 (6 bases). Germline loops: CDR1 MNHEY, CDR2 SVGAGI. The CDR3 loop spans 15 amino acids. Between the trimmed V and J ends, which lost 0 bases and 8 bases, there was a span of 14 bases. The CDR3 protein is CASSYSGLPLDEQFF. In DNA form, the CDR3 reads TGTGCCAGCAGTTACTCGGGACTGCCTTTAGATGAGCAGTTCTTC.

The genes are TRBV7-2 and TRBJ2-3, with D possibly matching TRBD2 (5 bases). This CDR3 comprises 16 residues. Germline V gives CDR1 SGHTA, CDR2 FQGNSA. V was clipped by 0 bases and J by 4 bases, with 14 bases between them. The CDR3 here is CASSLAAGPPSDTQYF. CDR3 bases: TGTGCCAGCAGCTTAGCGGCGGGCCCGCCCTCAGATACGCAGTATTTT.

V is TRBV6-5 and J is TRBJ2-1, with 8 bases that match TRBD1. Per germline, CDR1 MNHEY and CDR2 SVGAGI. The CDR3 is made up of 14 amino acids. V dropped 6 bases and J dropped 6; count of bases not matched to a gene: 7. CDR3 DNA sequence: TGTGCCAGCAGCCAGACAGGGGCCCGCAATGAGCAGTTCTTC. Encoded protein: CASSQTGARNEQFF.

In the case of this clone: The same CDR3 also results from other DNA sequences found in this sample. The rearrangement links TRBV4-2 to TRBJ2-3; D not resolved. The CDR3 is 12 amino acids. Germline V lookup: CDR1 LGHNA, CDR2 YNFKEQ. V lost 0 bases, J lost 7 bases, and 5 bases lay in between. As DNA, the CDR3 is TGTGCCAGCAGCCAAGATGGCTATACGCAGTATTTT. This sequence encodes CASSQDGYTQYF.

The sample holds one count of this clone. This chain joins TRBV7-9 and TRBJ1-4; 12 bases line up with TRBD1. The CDR3 has 17 residues. Trimming took 3 bases from V and 0 from J; bases not matched to a gene: 2. From germline, CDR1 is SEHNR and CDR2 FQNEAQ (reference sequence). CDR3 nucleotides: TGTGCCAGCAGCTTTGGGGACAGGGGGCCAACTAATGAAAAACTGTTTTTT. It encodes CASSFGDRGPTNEKLFF.

This clone was found a few times. The V call is TRBV7-6, the J call TRBJ2-7; the D gene is possibly TRBD2 (6 bases). CDR3 length: 16 amino acids. The V gene's germline CDR1 is SGHVS and CDR2 FNYEAQ. Trimming removed 0 bases from V and 0 bases from J, with 12 bases in between. CDR3 nucleotides: TGTGCCAGCAGCTTAGCGAGGGACGGGAGCTCCTACGAGCAGTACTTC. Encoded protein: CASSLARDGSSYEQYF.

The chain couples TRBV28 to TRBJ2-7, with 9 bases identical to TRBD1. CDR1 and CDR2 from the germline V gene are MDHEN and SYDVKM. The CDR3 covers 16 residues. Germline trimming cut 6 bases from V and 4 bases from J; bases unmatched to any gene: 13. CDR3 loop: CASSPFGTGGGYEQYF. The CDR3 DNA is TGTGCCAGCAGCCCCTTCGGTACAGGGGGCGGGTACGAGCAGTACTTC.

This clone was recorded a few times. The chain employs TRBV30 and TRBJ1-5; tentatively, D is TRBD1 (5 bases). Between the trimmed V and J ends, which lost 2 bases and 0 bases, there was a span of 17 bases. The CDR3 runs 17 residues. Germline CDR1 and CDR2: GTSNPN and SVGIG (reference sequence). Here the CDR3 reads CAWSYENRTDSNQPQHF. The DNA of the CDR3 is TGTGCCTGGAGTTATGAGAACAGGACGGATAGCAATCAGCCCCAGCATTTT.

The chain links TRBV29-1 to TRBJ1-1; no reliable D call. The CDR3 has 11 residues. Trimming took 7 bases from V and 0 from J, leaving 6 bases between them. Per the germline V gene, CDR1 is SQVTM and CDR2 is ANQGSEA. This CDR3 reads CSGLVNTEAFF. The CDR3 nucleotides are TGCAGCGGATTAGTGAACACTGAAGCTTTCTTT.

V gene TRBV15 combines with J gene TRBJ1-2, with 7 bases identical to TRBD1. CDR1 and CDR2 from the germline V gene are LNHNV and YYDKDF (reference sequence). The CDR3 has 14 residues. The junction had 3 bases not matched to a gene; V was cut back by 3 bases and J by 2 bases. CDR3 DNA sequence: TGTGCCACCAGCAGGGGACAGCCGAACTATGGCTACACCTTC. It codes for CATSRGQPNYGYTF.

The chain is built from TRBV28 and TRBJ1-4; TRBD1 might be the D (5 bases). CDR3 length: 16 residues. V was shortened by 6 bases and J by 1 base, with 15 bases between the two germline ends. Germline V gene data show CDR1 as MDHEN and CDR2 as SYDVKM. This chain's CDR3 is CASSLTVPQTNEKLFF. The CDR3 DNA follows: TGTGCCAGCAGCCTGACAGTACCTCAAACTAATGAAAAACTGTTTTTT. The full variable domain, completed using reference TRBV28 and TRBJ1-4, is DVKVTQSSRYLVKRTGEKVFLECVQDMDHENMFWYRQDPGLGLRLIYFSYDVKMKEKGDIPEGYSVSREKKERFSLILESASTNQTSMYLCASSLTVPQTNEKLFFGSGTQLSVL.